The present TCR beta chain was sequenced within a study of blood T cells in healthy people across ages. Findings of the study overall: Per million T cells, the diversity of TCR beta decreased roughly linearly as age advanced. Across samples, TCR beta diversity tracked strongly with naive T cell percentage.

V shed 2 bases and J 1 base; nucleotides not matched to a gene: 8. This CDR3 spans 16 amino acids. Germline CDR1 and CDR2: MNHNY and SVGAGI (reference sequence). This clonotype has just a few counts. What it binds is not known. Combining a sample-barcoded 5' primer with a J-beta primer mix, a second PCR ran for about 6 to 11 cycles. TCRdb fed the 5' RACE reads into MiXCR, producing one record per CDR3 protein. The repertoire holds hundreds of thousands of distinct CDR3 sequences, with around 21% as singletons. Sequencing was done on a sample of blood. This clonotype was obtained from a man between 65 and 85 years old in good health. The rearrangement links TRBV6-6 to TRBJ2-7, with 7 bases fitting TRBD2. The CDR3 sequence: CASSYGEGDPSYEQYF. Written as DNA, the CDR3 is TGTGCCAGCAGTTACGGGGAGGGAGATCCATCCTACGAGCAGTACTTC.